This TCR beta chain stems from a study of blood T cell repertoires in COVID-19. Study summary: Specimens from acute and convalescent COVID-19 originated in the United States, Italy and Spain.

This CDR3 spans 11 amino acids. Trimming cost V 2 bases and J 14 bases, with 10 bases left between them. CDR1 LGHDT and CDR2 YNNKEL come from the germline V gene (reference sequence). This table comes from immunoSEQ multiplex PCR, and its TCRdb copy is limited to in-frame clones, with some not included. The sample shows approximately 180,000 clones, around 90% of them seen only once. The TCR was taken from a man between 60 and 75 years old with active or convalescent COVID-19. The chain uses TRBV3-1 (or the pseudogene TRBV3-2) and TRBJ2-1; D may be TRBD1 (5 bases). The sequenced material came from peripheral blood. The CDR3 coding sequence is TGTGCCAGCAGCCAACAGGGTACTGAGTTCTTC. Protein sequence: CASSQQGTEFF.